This paragraph reports one T cell receptor beta chain. The data were obtained in a study of blood T cell repertoires in COVID-19. Overall study: Sites across the United States, Italy and Spain contributed samples from acute and convalescent COVID-19.

In the source study's methods: By means of reference gene primer amplification, nucleated cell counts were estimated. Data came from immunoSEQ multiplex PCR; TCRdb stores just in-frame clones and leaves some out. V and J calls and clone size come straight from that table; D and trimming were deduced from the DNA. The repertoire includes 250,000 to 350,000 clones, about 89% of them detected once, and about an eighth sits in the top ten. The V and J ends lost 6 bases and 4 bases, in that order; junction bases with no gene match: 11. This CDR3 is built from 16 residues. Looked up from germline, CDR1 is LGHNT and CDR2 is FRNRAP.

The TCR comes from a woman aged 55-70 years with acute or convalescent COVID-19. Sequencing was carried out using peripheral blood. J is TRBJ1-2 and V is TRBV12-5; TRBD1 matches 10 bases. DNA for the CDR3: TGTGCTAGTGGACCAACACGACAGGGGGCTACCTATGGCTACACCTTC. Translated: CASGPTRQGATYGYTF.